This TCR beta chain was found in a study of T cell repertoires in cytomegalovirus infection. General study results and limits: Ex vivo responses were dominated by HLA-C-restricted CMV-specific TCR beta clonotypes.

CDR3 length equals 17 residues. Germline V CDR1 and CDR2: LNHDA, SQIVND (reference sequence). V shed 4 bases, J shed 2 bases, and the junction held 5 bases outside the gene matches. TCRdb itself ran the reads through MiXCR, one entry per CDR3 protein. This table has about 190,000 distinct CDR3 sequences, 7.5% to 10% appearing once. This clonotype was seen many times. The target antigen is unknown. The sample comprised PBMCs. The origin of this receptor is a human donor in good health (CMV status not recorded). Some clones in this sample may be carry-over from other donors' samples. The rearrangement links TRBV19 to TRBJ2-6; TRBD1 matches 10 bases. The CDR3 region has the DNA TGTGCCAGTAGTAAGACAGGGGGCTTCACTGGGGCCAACGTCCTGACTTTC. Its translation: CASSKTGGFTGANVLTF.